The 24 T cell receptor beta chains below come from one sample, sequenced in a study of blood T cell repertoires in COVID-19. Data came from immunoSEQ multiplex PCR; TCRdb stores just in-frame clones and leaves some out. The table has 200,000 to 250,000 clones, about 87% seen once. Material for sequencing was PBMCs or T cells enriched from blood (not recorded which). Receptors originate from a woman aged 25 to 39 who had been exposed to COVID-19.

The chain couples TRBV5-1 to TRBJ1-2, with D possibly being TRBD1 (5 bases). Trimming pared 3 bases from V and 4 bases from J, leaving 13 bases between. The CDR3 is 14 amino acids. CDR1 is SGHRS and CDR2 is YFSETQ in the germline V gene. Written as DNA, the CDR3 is TGCGCCAGCAGCTCCCTGACAGCCCTCTATGGCTACACCTTC. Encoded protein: CASSSLTALYGYTF.

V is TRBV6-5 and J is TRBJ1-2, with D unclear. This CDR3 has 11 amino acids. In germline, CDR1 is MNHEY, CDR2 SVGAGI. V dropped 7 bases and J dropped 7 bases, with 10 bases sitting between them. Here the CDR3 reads CASMRVFGYTF. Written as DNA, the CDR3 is TGTGCCAGCATGCGGGTTTTTGGCTACACCTTC.

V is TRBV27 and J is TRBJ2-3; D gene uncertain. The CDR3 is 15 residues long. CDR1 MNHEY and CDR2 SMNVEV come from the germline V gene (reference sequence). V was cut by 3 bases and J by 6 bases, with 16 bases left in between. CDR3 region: CASSFRLVELDTQYF. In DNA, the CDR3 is TGTGCCAGCAGTTTCCGGCTAGTTGAATTGGATACGCAGTATTTT.

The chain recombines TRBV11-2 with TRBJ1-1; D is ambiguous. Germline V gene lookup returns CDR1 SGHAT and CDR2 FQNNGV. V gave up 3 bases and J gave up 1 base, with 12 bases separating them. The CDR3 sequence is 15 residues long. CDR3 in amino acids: CASSFPFKQNTEAFF. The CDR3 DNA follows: TGTGCCAGCAGCTTTCCCTTTAAGCAGAACACTGAAGCTTTCTTT.

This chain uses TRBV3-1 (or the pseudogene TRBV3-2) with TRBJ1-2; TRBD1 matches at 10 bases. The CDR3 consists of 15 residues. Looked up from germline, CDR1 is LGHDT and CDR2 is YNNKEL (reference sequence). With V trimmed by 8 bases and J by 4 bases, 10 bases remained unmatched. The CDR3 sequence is CASSRDRGASYGYTF. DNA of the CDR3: TGTGCCAGCTCCCGGGACAGGGGCGCTAGCTATGGCTACACCTTC.

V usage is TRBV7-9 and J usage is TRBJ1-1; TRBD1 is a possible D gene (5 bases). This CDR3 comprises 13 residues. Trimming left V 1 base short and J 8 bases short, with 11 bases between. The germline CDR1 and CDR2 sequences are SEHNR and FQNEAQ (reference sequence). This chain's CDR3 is CASSLVGPHEAFF. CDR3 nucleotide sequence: TGTGCCAGCAGCTTAGTGGGGCCACACGAAGCTTTCTTT.

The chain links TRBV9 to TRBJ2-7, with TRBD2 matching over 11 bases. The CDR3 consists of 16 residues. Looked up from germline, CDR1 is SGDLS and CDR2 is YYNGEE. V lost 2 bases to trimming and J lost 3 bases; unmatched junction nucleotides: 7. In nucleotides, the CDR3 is TGTGCCAGCAGCGTCCGGGCGACTAGCGGGGACTACGAGCAGTACTTC. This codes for CASSVRATSGDYEQYF.

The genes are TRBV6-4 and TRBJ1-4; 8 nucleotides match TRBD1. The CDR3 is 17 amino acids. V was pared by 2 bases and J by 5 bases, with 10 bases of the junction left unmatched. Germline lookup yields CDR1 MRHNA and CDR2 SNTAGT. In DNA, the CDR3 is TGTGCCAGCAGTGACCCATTACCACAGGGGGAGAATGAAAAACTGTTTTTT. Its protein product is CASSDPLPQGENEKLFF.

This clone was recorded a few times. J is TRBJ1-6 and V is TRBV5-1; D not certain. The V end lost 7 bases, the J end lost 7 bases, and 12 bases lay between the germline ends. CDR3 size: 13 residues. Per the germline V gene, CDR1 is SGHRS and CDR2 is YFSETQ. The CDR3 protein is CASSDGVNSPLHF. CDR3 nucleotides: TGCGCCAGCTCCGACGGGGTAAATTCACCCCTCCACTTT.

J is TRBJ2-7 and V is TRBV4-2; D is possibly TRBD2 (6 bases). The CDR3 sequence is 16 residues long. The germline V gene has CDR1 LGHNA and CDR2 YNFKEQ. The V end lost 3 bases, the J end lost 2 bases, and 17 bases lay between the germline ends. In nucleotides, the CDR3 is TGTGCCAGCAGCCAGGGGATGGCGGGAAATCCCTACGAGCAGTACTTC. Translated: CASSQGMAGNPYEQYF.

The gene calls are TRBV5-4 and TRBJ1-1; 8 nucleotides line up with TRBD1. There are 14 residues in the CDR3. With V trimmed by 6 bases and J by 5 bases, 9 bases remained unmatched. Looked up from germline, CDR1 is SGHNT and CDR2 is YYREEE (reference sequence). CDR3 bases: TGTGCCAGCACCAGGACAGGGCCGAGAACTGAAGCTTTCTTT. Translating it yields CASTRTGPRTEAFF.

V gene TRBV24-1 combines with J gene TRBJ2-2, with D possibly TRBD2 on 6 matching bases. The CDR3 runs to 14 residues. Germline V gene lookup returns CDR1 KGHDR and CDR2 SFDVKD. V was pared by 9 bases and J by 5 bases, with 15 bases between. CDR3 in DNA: TGTGCCACCCGGATGGGGGAGGTAACCGGGGAGCTGTTTTTT. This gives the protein CATRMGEVTGELFF.

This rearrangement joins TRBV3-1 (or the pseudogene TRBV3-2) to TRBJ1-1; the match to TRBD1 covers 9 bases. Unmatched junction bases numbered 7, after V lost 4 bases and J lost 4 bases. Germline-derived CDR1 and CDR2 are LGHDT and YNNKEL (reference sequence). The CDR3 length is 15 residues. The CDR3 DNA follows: TGTGCCAGCAGCCTTACAGGGGGCGGCGGCACTGAAGCTTTCTTT. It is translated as CASSLTGGGGTEAFF.

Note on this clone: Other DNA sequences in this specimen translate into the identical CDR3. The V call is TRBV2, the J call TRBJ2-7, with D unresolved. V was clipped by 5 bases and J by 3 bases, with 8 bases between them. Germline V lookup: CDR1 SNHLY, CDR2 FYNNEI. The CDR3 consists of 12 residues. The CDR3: CASSRRSYEQYF. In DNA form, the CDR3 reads TGTGCCAGCAGTCGAAGGAGCTACGAGCAGTACTTC.

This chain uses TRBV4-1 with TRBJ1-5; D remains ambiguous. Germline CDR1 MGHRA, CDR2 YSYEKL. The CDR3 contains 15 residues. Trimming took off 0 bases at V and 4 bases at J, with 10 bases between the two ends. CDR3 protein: CASSQDGPHNQPQHF. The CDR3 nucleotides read TGCGCCAGCAGCCAAGATGGGCCCCATAATCAGCCCCAGCATTTT.

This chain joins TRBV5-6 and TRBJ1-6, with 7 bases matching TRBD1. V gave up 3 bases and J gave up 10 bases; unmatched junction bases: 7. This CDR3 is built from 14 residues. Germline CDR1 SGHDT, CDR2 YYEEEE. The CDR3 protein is CASSSGQAFSPLHF. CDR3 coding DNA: TGTGCCAGCAGCTCCGGACAGGCCTTCTCACCCCTCCACTTT.

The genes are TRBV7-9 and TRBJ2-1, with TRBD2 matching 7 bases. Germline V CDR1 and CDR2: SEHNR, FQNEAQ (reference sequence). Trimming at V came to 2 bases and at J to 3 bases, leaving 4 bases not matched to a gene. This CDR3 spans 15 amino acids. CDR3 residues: CASSLPSGSYNEQFF. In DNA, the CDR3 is TGTGCCAGCAGCTTACCTAGCGGCAGCTACAATGAGCAGTTCTTC.

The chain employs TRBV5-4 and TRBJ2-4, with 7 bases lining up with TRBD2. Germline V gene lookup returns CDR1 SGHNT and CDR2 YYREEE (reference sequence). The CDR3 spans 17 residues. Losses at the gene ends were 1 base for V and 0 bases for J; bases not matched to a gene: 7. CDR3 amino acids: CASSLFEGGLAKNIQYF. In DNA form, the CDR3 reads TGTGCCAGCAGCTTGTTTGAGGGAGGGTTAGCCAAAAACATTCAGTACTTC.

CDR3 nucleotides: TGTGCCAGCAACTCGCCCTTCACCGGGGAGCTGTTTTTT. The encoded protein is CASNSPFTGELFF. This chain uses TRBV12-3 or TRBV12-4 with TRBJ2-2, with D hard to call. CDR3 size: 13 residues. V was trimmed by 7 bases and J by 4 bases, leaving 10 bases between them.

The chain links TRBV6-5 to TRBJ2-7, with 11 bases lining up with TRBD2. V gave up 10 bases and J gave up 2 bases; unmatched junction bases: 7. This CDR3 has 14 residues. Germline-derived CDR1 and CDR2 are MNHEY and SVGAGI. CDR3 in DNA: TGTGCCACCGGGACTAGCGGAACTACCTACGAGCAGTACTTC. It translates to CATGTSGTTYEQYF.

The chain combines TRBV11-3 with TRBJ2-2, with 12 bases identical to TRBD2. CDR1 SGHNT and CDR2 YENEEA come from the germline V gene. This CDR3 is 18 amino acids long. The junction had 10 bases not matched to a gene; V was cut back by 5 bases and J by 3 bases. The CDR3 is CASSPARTSGTHTGELFF. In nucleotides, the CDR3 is TGTGCCAGCAGCCCAGCTCGGACTAGCGGGACGCACACCGGGGAGCTGTTTTTT.

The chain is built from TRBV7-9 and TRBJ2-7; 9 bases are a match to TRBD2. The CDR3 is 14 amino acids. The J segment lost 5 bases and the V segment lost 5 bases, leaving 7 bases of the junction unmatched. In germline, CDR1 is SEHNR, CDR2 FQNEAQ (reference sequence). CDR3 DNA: TGTGCCAGCAGCCCGATAGCGGGAGCCGACGAGCAGTACTTC. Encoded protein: CASSPIAGADEQYF.

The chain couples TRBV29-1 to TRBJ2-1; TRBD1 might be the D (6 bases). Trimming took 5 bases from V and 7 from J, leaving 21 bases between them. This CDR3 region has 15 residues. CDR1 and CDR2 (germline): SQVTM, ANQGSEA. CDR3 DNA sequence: TGCAGCGTTAAGGGGAGCAGGGGTGGTGGGAATGAGCAGTTCTTC. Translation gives CSVKGSRGGGNEQFF.

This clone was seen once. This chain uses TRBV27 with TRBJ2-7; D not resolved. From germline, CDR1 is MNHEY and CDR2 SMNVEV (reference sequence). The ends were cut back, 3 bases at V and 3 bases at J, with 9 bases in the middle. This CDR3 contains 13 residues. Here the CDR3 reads CASSFIHNYEQYF. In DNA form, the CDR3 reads TGTGCCAGCAGTTTTATTCACAACTACGAGCAGTACTTC.